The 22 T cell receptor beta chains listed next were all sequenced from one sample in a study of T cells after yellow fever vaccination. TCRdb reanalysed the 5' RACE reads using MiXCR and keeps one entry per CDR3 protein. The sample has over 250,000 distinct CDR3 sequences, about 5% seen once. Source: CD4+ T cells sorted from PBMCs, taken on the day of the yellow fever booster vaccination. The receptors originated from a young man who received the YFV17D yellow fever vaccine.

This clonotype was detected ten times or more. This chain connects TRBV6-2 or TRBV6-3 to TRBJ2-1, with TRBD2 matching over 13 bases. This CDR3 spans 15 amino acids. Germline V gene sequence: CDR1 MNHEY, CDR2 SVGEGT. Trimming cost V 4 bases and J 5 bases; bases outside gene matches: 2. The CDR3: CASSWTSGGHNEQFF. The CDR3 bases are TGTGCCAGCAGTTGGACTAGCGGGGGCCACAATGAGCAGTTCTTC.

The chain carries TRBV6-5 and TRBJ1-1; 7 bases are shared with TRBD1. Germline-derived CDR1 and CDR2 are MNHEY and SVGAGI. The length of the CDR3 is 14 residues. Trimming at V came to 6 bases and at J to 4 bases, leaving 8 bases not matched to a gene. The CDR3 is CASRTRGGGTEAFF. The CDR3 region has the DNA TGTGCCAGCAGAACCAGGGGGGGCGGCACTGAAGCTTTCTTT.

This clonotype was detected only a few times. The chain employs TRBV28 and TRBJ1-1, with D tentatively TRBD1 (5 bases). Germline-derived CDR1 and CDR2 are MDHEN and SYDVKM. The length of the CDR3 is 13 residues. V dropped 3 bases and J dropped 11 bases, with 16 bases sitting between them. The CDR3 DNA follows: TGTGCCAGCAGTTTCTCAGATGTCCGGGGGGCTTTCTTT. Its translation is CASSFSDVRGAFF. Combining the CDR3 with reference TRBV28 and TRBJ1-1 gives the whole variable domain DVKVTQSSRYLVKRTGEKVFLECVQDMDHENMFWYRQDPGLGLRLIYFSYDVKMKEKGDIPEGYSVSREKKERFSLILESASTNQTSMYLCASSFSDVRGAFFGQGTRLTVV.

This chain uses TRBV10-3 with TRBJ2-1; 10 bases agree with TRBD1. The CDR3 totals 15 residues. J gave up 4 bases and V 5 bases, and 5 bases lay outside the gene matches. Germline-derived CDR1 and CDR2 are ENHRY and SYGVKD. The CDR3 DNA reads TGTGCCATCAGTAAGGACAGGGGGATTTACAATGAGCAGTTCTTC. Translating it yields CAISKDRGIYNEQFF.

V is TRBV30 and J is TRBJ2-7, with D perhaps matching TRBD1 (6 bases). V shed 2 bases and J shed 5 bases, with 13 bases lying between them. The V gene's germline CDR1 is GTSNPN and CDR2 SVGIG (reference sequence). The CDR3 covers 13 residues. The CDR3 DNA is TGTGCCTGGAGTAGGGGGTTAGAAAACGAGCAGTACTTC. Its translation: CAWSRGLENEQYF. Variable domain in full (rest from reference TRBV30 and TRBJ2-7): SQTIHQWPATLVQPVGSPLSLECTVEGTSNPNLYWYRQAAGRGLQLLFYSVGIGQISSEVPQNLSASRPQDRQFILSSKKLLLSDSGFYLCAWSRGLENEQYFGPGTRLTVT.

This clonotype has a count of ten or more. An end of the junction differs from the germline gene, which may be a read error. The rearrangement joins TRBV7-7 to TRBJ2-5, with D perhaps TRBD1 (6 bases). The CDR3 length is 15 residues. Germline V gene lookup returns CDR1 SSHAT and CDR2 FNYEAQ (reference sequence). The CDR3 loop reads CASSRNYQGRETQYF. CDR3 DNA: TGTGCTAGCAGCCGCAACTATCAGGGGCGGGAGACCCAGTACTTC.

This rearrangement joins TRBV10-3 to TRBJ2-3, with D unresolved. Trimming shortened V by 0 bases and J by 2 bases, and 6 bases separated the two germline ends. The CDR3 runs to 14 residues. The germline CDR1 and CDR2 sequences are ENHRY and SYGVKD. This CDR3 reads CAISESGNTDTQYF. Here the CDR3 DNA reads TGTGCCATCAGTGAGTCGGGCAACACAGATACGCAGTATTTT.

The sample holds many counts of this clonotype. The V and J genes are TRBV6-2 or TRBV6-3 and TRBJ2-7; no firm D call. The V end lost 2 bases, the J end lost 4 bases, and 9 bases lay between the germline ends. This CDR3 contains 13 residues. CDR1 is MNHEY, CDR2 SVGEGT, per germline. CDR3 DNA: TGTGCCAGCAGTTACGGAGATCTTTACGAGCAGTACGTC. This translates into CASSYGDLYEQYV.

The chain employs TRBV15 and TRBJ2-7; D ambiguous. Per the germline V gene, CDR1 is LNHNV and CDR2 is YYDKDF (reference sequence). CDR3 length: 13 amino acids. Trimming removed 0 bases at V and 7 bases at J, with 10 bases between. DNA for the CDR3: TGTGCCACCAGCAGAGACCGACTGAAGGAGCAGTACTTC. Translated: CATSRDRLKEQYF.

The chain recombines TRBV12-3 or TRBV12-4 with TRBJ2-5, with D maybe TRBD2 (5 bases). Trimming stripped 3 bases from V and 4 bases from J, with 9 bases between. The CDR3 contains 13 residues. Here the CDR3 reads CASSFRAGETQYF. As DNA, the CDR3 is TGTGCCAGCAGTTTTCGGGCGGGAGAGACCCAGTACTTC.

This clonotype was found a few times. This CDR3 reads CASSTLRGMGETQYF. CDR3 DNA sequence: TGTGCCAGCAGTACCCTTAGAGGGATGGGGGAGACCCAGTACTTC. This chain connects TRBV2 to TRBJ2-5; possibly TRBD2 for D (5 bases). CDR3 length: 15 amino acids. CDR1 is SNHLY and CDR2 is FYNNEI in the germline V gene. V lost 5 bases and J 5 bases, leaving 18 bases between the germline ends.

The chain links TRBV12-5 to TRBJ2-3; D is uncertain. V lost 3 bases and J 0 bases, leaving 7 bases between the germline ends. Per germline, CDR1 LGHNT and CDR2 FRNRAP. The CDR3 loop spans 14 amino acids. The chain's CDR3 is CASGFWGSTDTQYF. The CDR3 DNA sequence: TGTGCTAGTGGTTTTTGGGGAAGCACAGATACGCAGTATTTT.

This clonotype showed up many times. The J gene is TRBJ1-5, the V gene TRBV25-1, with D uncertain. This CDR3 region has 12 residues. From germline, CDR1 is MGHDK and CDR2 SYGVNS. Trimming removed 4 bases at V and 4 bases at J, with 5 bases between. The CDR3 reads CASSGTNQPQHF. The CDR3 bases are TGTGCCAGCAGTGGTACAAATCAGCCCCAGCATTTT.

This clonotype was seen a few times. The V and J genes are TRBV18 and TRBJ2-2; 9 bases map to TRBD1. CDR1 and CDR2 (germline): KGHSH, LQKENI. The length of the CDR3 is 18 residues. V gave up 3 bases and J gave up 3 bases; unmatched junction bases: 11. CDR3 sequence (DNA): TGTGCCAGCTCACCTCCCCGCGGACAGGGGAGTTACACCGGGGAGCTGTTTTTT. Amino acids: CASSPPRGQGSYTGELFF.

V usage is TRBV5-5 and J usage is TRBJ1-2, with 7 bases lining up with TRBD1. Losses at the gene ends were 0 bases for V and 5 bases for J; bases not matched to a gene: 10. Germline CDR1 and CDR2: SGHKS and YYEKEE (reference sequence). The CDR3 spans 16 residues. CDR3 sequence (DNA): TGTGCCAGCAGCTTGGCTACAGGGGCCAGCGGGTATGGCTACACCTTC. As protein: CASSLATGASGYGYTF.

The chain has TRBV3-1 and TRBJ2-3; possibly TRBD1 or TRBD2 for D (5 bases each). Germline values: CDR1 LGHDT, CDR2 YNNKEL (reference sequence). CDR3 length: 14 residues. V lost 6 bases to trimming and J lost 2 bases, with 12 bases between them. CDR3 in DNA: TGTGCCAGCAGTCACAGGAGGTACACAGATACGCAGTATTTT. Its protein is CASSHRRYTDTQYF.

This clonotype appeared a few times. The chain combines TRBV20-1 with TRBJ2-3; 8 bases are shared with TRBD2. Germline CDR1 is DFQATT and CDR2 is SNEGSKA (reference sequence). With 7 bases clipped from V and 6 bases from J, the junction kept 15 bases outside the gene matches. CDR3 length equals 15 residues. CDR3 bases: TGCAGTGTCCTCCCCCTAGCGGGTGGGGGGGATACGCAGTATTTT. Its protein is CSVLPLAGGGDTQYF.

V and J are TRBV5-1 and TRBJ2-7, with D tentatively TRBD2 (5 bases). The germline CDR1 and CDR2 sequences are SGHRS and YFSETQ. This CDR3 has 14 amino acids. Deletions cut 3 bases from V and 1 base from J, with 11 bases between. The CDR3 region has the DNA TGCGCCAGCAGCTCCAATGGGGAGTCCTACGAGCAGTACTTC. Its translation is CASSSNGESYEQYF.

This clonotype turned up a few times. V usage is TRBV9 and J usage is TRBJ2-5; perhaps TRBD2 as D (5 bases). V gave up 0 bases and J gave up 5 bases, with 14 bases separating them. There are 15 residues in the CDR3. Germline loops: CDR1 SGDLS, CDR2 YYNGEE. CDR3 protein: CASSVAVAGGETQYF. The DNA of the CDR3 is TGTGCCAGCAGCGTAGCTGTGGCCGGAGGTGAGACCCAGTACTTC.

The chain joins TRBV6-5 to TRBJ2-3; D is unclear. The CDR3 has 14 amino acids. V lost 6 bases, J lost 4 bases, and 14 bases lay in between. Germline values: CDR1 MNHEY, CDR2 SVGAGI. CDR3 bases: TGTGCCAGCAGCTCCCGGGTAGCATCAGATACGCAGTATTTT. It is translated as CASSSRVASDTQYF.

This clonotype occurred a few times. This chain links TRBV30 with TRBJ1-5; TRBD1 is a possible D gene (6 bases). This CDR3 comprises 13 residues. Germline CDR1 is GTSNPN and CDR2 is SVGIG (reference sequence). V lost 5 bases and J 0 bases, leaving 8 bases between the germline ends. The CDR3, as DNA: TGTGCCTGGTCCAGGGGTAGCAATCAGCCCCAGCATTTT. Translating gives CAWSRGSNQPQHF.

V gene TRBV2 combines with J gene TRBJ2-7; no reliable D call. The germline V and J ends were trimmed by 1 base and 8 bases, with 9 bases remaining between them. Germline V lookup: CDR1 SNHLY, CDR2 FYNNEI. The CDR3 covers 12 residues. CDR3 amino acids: CASSEGLVQQYF. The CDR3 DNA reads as TGTGCCAGCAGTGAAGGTCTAGTTCAGCAGTACTTC. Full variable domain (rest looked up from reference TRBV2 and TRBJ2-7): EPEVTQTPSHQVTQMGQEVILRCVPISNHLYFYWYRQILGQKVEFLVSFYNNEISEKSEIFDDQFSVERPDGSNFTLKIRSTKLEDSAMYFCASSEGLVQQYFGPGTRLTVT.